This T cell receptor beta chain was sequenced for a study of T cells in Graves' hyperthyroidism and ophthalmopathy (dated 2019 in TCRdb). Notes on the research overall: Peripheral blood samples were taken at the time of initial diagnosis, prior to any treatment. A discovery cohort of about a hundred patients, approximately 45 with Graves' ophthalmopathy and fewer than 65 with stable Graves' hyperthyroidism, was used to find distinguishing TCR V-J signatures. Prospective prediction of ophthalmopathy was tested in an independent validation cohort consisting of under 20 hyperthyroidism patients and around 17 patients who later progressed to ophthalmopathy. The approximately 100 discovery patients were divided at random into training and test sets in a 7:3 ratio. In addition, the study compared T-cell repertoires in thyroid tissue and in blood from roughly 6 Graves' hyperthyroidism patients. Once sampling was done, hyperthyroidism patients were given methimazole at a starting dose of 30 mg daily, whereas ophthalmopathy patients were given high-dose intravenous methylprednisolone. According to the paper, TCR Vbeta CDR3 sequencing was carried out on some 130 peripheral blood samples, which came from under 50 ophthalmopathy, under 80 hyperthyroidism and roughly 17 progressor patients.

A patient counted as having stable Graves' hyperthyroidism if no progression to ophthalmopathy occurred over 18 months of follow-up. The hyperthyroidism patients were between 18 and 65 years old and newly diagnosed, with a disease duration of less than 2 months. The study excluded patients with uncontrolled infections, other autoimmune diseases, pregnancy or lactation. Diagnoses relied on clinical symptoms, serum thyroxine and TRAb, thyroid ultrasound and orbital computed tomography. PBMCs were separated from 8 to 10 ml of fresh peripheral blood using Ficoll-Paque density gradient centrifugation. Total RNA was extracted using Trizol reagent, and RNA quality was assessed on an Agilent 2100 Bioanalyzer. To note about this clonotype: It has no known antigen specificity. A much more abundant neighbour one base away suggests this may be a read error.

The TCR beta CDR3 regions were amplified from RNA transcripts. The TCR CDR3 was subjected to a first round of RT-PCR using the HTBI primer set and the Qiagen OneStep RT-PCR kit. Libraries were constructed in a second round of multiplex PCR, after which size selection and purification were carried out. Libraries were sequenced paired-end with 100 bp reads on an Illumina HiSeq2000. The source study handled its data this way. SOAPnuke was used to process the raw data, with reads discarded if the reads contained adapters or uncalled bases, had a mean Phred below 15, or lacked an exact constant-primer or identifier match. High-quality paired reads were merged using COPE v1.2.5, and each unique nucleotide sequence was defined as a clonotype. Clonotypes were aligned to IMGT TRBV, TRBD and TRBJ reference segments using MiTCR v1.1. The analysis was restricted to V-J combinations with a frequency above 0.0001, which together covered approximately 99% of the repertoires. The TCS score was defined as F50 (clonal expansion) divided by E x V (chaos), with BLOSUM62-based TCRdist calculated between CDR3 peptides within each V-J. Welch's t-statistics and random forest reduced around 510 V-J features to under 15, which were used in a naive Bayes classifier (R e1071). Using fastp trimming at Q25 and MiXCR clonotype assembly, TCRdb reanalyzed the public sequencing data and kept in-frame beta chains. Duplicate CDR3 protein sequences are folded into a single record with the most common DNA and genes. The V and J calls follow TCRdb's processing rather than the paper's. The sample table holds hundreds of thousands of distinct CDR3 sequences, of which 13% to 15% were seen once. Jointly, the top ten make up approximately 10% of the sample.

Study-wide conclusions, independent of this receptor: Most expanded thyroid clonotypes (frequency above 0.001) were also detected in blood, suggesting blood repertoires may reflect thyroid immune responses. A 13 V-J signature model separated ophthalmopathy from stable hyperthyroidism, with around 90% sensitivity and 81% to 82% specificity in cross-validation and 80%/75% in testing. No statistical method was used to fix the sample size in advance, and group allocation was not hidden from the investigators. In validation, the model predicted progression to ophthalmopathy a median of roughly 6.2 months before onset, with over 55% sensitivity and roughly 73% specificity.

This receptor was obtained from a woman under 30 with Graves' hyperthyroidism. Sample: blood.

The CDR3 reads CASSLTGTPNVAFF. The DNA sequence follows: TGTGCCAGCAGTTTAACCGGGACACCCAATGTAGCTTTCTTT. The V and J genes are TRBV27 and TRBJ1-1; a tentative D call is TRBD1 (6 bases match). Measured from the cysteine to the phenylalanine, the CDR3 is 14 residues long. Solely the CDR3 DNA is kept, with 42 bases framed from the first base. CDR1 MNHEY and CDR2 SMNVEV are derived from the germline V gene (reference sequence). The trim is 2 bases for V and 10 bases for J, with a gap of 17 bases between the germline ends.